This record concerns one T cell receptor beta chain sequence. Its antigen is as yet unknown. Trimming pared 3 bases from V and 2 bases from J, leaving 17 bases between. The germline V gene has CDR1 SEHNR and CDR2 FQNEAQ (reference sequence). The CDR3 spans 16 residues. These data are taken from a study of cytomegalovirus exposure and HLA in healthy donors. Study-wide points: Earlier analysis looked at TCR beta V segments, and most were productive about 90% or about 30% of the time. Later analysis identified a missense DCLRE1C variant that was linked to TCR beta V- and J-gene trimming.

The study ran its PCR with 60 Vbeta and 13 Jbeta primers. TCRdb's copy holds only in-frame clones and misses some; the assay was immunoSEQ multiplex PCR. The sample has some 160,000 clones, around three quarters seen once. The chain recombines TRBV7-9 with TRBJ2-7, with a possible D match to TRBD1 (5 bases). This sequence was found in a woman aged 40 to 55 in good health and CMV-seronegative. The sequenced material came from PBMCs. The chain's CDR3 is CASSLGHGRRPYEQYF. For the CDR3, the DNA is TGTGCCAGCAGCTTGGGGCATGGGCGGCGGCCCTACGAGCAGTACTTC.